This T cell receptor beta chain was captured by sequencing in a study of blood T cell repertoires in COVID-19. Sequenced by immunoSEQ multiplex PCR; TCRdb stores in-frame clones only, minus some. The sample lists approximately 210,000 clones; about four fifths were seen once. The CDR3 extends over 18 amino acids. V shed 5 bases, J shed 5 bases, and the junction held 14 bases outside the gene matches. Germline V lookup: CDR1 LNHDA, CDR2 SQIVND (reference sequence). The sample comprised peripheral blood. The receptor's source is a woman in her 40s with acute or convalescent COVID-19. J is TRBJ2-2 and V is TRBV19; 10 nucleotides match TRBD1. Here the CDR3 DNA reads TGTGCCAGTAGTCTCCGGCCTATGACAGGGGGCATTACCGGGGAGCTGTTTTTT. Translated, it gives CASSLRPMTGGITGELFF.